This TCR beta chain was documented in a study of early T cells in non-severe SARS-CoV-2 infection. Notes on the study in general: VDJdb matching favored anti-spike CD8 responses, missing private and CD4 specificities.

V was trimmed by 5 bases and J by 0 bases, leaving 18 bases between them. Germline V CDR1 and CDR2: SGHRS, YFSETQ. The CDR3 is made up of 17 amino acids. As part of library construction, unique molecular identifiers were attached to individual cDNA molecules. Via MiXCR, TCRdb re-called the 5' RACE reads, giving one row per CDR3 protein. The repertoire holds approximately 50,000 distinct CDR3 sequences, with roughly 10% as singletons. Ten or more counts support this clonotype. Its cognate antigen is unknown. The sequence came from an adult who was a healthcare worker with PCR-confirmed SARS-CoV-2 infection or an uninfected control (not recorded which). Input material: whole blood. V is TRBV5-1 and J is TRBJ2-1; TRBD1 might be the D (5 bases). CDR3 protein: CASSRDSPISSYNEQFF. DNA for the CDR3: TGCGCCAGCAGTCGAGACAGTCCAATCAGCTCCTACAATGAGCAGTTCTTC.